This note documents a single T cell receptor (beta chain) sequence. Its antigen remains unidentified. Both 60 Vbeta primers and 13 Jbeta primers went into the PCR. TCRdb's copy holds only in-frame clones and misses some; the assay was immunoSEQ multiplex PCR. The profile shows around 160,000 clones, around four fifths of them singletons. This sample is part of a study of cytomegalovirus exposure and HLA in healthy donors. General study points: In an earlier analysis, productive rearrangement rates for most beta V segments clustered near 87% or 30%. Highest at DRB1 and lowest at HLA-C, TCR association rates differed among HLA loci in a later analysis.

This sequence originates from a male donor in good health and CMV-seropositive. Source material: PBMCs.

The CDR3 region is CASSPTAGSGNTIYF. In nucleotides, the CDR3 is TGTGCCAGCTCACCCACCGCAGGCTCTGGAAACACCATATATTTT. This chain joins TRBV18 and TRBJ1-3, with D unresolved. Germline values: CDR1 KGHSH, CDR2 LQKENI. V lost 3 bases and J lost 0, with 9 bases in between. There are 15 residues in the CDR3.